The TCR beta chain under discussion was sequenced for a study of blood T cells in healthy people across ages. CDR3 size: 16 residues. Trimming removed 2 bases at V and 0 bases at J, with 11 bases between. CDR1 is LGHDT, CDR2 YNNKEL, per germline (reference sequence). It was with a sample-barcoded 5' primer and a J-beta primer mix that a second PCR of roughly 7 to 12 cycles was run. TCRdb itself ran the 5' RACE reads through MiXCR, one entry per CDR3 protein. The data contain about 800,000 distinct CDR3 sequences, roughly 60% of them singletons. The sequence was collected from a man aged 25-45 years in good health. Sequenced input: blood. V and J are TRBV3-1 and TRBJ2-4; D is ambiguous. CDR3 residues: CASSQIASLAKNIQYF. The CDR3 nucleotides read TGTGCCAGCAGCCAAATTGCCAGCCTAGCCAAAAACATTCAGTACTTC.